The entry below describes one T cell receptor beta chain. The data were taken from a study of blood T cell repertoires in COVID-19. Sequencing used immunoSEQ multiplex PCR; TCRdb keeps in-frame clones, though not all of them. The top ten clones hold 4% to 5% of a sample with approximately 110,000 clones, around 86% of them seen once. The clonotype comes from a man between 35 and 55 years old with acute or convalescent COVID-19. Sequenced input: peripheral blood.

The CDR3, as DNA: TGTGCCACCGATAGCGGGAGTCGGACCTACGAGCAGTACTTC. Amino acids: CATDSGSRTYEQYF. The genes are TRBV6-6 and TRBJ2-7; 9 bases fit TRBD2. The V segment lost 10 bases and the J segment 2 bases; nucleotides outside the gene matches: 9. Germline CDR1 reads MNHNY; CDR2 reads SVGAGI (reference sequence). The CDR3 is 14 amino acids.